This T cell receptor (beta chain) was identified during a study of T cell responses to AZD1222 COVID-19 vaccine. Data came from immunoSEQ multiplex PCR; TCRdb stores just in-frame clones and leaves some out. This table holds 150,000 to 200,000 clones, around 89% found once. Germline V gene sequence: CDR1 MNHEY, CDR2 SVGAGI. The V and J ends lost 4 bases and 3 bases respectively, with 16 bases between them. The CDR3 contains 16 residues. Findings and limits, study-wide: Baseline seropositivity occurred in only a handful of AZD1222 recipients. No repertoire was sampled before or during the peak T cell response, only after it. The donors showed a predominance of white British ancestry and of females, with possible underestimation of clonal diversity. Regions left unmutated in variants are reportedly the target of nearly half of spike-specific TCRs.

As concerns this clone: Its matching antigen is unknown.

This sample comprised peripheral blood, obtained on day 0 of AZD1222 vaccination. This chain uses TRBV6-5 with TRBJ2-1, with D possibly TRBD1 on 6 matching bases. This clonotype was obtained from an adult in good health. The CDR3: CASSWTDQDYYNEQFF. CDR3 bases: TGTGCCAGCAGTTGGACAGACCAGGATTACTACAATGAGCAGTTCTTC.